The T cell receptor (beta chain) described here comes from a study of blood T cells in healthy people across ages. V was pared by 5 bases and J by 0 bases, with 5 bases of the junction left unmatched. The CDR3 covers 15 residues. The germline CDR1 and CDR2 sequences are LNHNV and YYDKDF (reference sequence). The use of a sample-barcoded 5' primer and a J-beta primer mix characterized a second PCR of roughly 7 to 11 cycles. Every cDNA molecule bore a tag from a template-switch adaptor containing 12 random nucleotides. TCRdb analysed the 5' RACE reads with MiXCR anew, one entry per CDR3 protein. The top ten clones hold 20% to 30% of a sample with 780,000 or so distinct CDR3 sequences, more than 50% of them seen once. This clonotype was picked up a small number of times.

Input material: blood. This TCR came from a man aged 35 to 55 in good health. The chain carries TRBV15 and TRBJ2-3, with TRBD2 matching over 7 bases. CDR3 protein: CATSWGGDSTDTQYF. In DNA, the CDR3 is TGTGCCACCAGCTGGGGGGGGGATAGCACAGATACGCAGTATTTT.